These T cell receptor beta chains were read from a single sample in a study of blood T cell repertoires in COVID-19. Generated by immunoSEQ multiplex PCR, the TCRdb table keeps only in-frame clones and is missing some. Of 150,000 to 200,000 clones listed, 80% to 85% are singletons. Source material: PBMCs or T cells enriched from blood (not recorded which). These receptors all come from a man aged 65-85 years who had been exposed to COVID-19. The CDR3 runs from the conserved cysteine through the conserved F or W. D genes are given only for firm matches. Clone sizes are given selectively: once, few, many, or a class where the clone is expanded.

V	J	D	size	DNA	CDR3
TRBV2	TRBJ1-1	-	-	TGTGCCAGCCTACGGAAGGGAGGAGGCACTGAAGCTTTCTTT	CASLRKGGGTEAFF
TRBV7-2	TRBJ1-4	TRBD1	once	TGTGCCAGCAGCTTCGGTGTTGGACAGGCCCGTCTCGAAAAACTGTTTTTT	CASSFGVGQARLEKLFF
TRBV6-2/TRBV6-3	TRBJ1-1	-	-	TGTGCCAGCAGTTACTCGAAAGGGGGCACTGAAGCTTTCTTT	CASSYSKGGTEAFF
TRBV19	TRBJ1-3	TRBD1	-	TGTGCCAGTAGTGCTCCCGGGACAGTCTCTGGAAACACCATATATTTT	CASSAPGTVSGNTIYF
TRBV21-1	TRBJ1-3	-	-	TGTGCCAGCACGTTGCCGGGACAGGGGGGGTATGCTGGAAACACCATATATTTT	CASTLPGQGGYAGNTIYF
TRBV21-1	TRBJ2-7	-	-	TGTGCCAGCACCAACAACCGGACCGGGACAGGGATTTACGAGCAGTACTTC	CASTNNRTGTGIYEQYF
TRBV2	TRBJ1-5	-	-	TGTGCCAGCAGTGAAATGGCTAGCAATCAGCCCCAGCATTTT	CASSEMASNQPQHF
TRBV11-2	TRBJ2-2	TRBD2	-	TGTGCCAGCAGCACAGACGTGGGACTAGCGGGAAGGAACACCGGGGAGCTGTTTTTT	CASSTDVGLAGRNTGELFF
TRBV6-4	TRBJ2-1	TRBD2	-	TGTGCCAGCAGTGAATCAGCGGAGGGAGGGAATGAGCAGTTCTTC	CASSESAEGGNEQFF
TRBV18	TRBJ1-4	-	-	TGTGCCAGCTCACCATCCGGGAGCGCAACTAATGAAAAACTGTTTTTT	CASSPSGSATNEKLFF
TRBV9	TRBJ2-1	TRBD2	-	TGTGCCAGCAGCGTTACTAGCGGTTCATCGGGGAATGAGCAGTTCTTC	CASSVTSGSSGNEQFF
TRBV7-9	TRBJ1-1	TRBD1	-	TGTGCCAGCAGCTTAGGGACAGGGGGTCCCCTTGAAGCTTTCTTT	CASSLGTGGPLEAFF
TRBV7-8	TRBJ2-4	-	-	TGTGCCAGTTCCGAGTTGGCCAAAAACATTCAGTACTTC	CASSELAKNIQYF
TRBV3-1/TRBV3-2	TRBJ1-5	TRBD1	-	TGTGCCAGCAGTTTTGGACCTTCAGGGGGTCAGCCCCAGCATTTT	CASSFGPSGGQPQHF
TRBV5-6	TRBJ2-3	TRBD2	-	TGTGCCAGCAGCTTGGAGCGGGGGGACCGAATAGATACGCAGTATTTT	CASSLERGDRIDTQYF
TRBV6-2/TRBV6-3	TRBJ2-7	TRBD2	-	TGTGCCAGCAGTTCGAGGAGAGCCGGGACTAGCGGTAGCTCCTACGAGCAGTACTTC	CASSSRRAGTSGSSYEQYF
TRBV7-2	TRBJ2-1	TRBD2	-	TGTGCCAGCAGCCCCGTAACTAGCGGAGTTAATGAGCAGTTCTTC	CASSPVTSGVNEQFF
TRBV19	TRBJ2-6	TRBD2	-	TGTGCCAGTAGAGGACTAGCGGGAGTTTATGGGGCCAACGTCCTGACTTTC	CASRGLAGVYGANVLTF
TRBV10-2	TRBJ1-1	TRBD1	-	TGCGCCAGCAGGATCGGACAGGGAGGGACTGAAGCTTTCTTT	CASRIGQGGTEAFF
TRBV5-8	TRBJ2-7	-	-	TGTGCCAGCAGTTGGGCAGGAACCTACGAGCAGTACTTC	CASSWAGTYEQYF
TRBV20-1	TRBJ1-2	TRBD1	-	TGCAGTGCTAGTTCAGGGGGTCTCTCCTATGGCTACACCTTC	CSASSGGLSYGYTF
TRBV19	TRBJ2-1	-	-	TGTGCCAGTAGTCCCCAATTTTACGGAACCGTGGCGGCCTACAATGAGCAGTTCTTC	CASSPQFYGTVAAYNEQFF